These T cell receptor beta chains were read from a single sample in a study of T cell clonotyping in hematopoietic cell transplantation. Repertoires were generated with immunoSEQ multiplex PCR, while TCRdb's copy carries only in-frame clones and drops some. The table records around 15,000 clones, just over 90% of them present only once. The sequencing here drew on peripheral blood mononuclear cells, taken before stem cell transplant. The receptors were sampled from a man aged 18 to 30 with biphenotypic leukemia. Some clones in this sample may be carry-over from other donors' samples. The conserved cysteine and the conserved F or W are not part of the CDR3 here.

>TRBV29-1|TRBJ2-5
SVSQGGETQY
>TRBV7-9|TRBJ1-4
ASSSVDSEREKLF
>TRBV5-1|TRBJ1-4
ASSLTGLNEKLF
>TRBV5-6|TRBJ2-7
ASSWGRATYEQY
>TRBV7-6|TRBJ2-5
ASSLGWAEGETQY
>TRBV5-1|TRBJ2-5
ASSFGNEETQY
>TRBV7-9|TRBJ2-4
ASSLVGENIQY
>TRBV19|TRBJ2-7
ASSMRGALYEQY
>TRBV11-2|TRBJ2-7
ASSFSDRSYYEQY
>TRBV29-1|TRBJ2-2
SATRLYSGELF
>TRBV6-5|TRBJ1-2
ASSSGTGEGYGYT
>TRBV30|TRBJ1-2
AWSVREGSGGYT
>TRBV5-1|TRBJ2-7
ASSFHSGLYEQY
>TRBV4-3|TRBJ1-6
ASSQASGARSPLH
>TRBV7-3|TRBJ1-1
ASSRDRQNTEAF
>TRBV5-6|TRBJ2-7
ASSLYRGYYEQY
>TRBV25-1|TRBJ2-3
ASSELSGGTDTQY
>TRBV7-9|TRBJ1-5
ASSLLNQPQH
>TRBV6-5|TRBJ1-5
ASTVTPGGPQH
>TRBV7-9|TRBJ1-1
ASSLFAVNTEAF
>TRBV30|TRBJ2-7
AWSGTPYEQY
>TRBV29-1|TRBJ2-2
SVGRQSGTGELF
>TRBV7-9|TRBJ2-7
ASGSGTYEQY
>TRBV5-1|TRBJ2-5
ASSLTSSGGASETQY
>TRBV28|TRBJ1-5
ASSLTGQKHQPQH
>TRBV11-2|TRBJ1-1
ASSSKLKGAEAF
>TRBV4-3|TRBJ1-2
ASRKQGADGYT
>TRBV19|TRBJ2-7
ASSSGPGFEQY